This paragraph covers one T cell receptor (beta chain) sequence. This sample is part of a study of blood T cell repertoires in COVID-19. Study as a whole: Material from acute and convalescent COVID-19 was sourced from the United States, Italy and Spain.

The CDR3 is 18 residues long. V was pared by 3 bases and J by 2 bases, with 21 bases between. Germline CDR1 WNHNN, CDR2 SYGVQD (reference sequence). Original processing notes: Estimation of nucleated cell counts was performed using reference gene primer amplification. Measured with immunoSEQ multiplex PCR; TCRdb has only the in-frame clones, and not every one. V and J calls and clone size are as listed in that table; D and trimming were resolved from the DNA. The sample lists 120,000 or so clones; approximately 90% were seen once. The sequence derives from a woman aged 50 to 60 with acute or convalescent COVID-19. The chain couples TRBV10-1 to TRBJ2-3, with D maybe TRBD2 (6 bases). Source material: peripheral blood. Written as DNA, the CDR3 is TGCGCCAGCAGTGATGGGGGGAAAGGACCTGGTTTCACAGATACGCAGTATTTT. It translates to CASSDGGKGPGFTDTQYF.